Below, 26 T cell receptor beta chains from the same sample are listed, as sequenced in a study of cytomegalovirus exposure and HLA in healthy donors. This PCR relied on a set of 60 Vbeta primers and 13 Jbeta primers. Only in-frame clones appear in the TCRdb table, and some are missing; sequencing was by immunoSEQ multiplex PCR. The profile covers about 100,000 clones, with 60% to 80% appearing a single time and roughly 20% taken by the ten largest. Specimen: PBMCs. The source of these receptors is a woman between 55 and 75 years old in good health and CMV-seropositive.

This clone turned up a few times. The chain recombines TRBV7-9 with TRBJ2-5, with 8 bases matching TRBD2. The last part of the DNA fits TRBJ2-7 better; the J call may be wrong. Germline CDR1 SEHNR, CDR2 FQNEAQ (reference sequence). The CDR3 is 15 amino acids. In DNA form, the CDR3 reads TGTGCCAGCAGCTTCGGGAGGGGAATAAGCCACGAGCAGTACTTC. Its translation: CASSFGRGISHEQYF.

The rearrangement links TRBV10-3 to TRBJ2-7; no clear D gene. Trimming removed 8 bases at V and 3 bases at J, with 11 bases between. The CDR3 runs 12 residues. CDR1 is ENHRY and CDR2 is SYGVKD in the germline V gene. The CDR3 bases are TGTGCCATCGCCGGTCAAGTCTACGAGCAGTACTTC. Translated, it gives CAIAGQVYEQYF.

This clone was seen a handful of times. The CDR3 region is CASSLVLAGHYEQYF. The CDR3, as DNA: TGTGCCAGCAGCTTGGTGCTAGCGGGCCACTACGAGCAGTACTTC. The chain uses TRBV5-5 and TRBJ2-7, with 8 bases aligning to TRBD2. The CDR3 covers 15 residues. Germline V gene sequence: CDR1 SGHKS, CDR2 YYEKEE (reference sequence). V trimming: 0 bases; J trimming: 3 bases; junction bases outside the gene matches: 5.

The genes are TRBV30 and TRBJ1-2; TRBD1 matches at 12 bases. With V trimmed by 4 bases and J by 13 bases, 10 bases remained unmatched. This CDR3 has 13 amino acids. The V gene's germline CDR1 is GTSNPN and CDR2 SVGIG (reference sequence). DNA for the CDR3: TGTGCCTGGACTACCGGGACAGGGGGCTCGGGCACCTTC. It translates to CAWTTGTGGSGTF.

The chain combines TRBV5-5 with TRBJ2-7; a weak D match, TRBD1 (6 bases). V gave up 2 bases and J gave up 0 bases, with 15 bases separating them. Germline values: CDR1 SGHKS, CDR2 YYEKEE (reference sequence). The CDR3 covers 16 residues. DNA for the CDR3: TGTGCCAGCAGCTTAGGGACACCTTTGAGCTCCTACGAGCAGTACTTC. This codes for CASSLGTPLSSYEQYF.

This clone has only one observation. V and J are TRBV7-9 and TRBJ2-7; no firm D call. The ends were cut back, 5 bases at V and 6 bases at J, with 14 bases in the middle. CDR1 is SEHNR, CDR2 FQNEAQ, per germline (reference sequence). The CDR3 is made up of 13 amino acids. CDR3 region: CASSRHVGPEQYF. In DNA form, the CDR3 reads TGTGCCAGCAGCCGACACGTAGGTCCCGAGCAGTACTTC.

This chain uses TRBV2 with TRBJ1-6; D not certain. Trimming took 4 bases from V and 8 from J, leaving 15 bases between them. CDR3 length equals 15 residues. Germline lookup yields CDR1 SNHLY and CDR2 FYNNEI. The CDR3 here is CASSARGGQYSPLHF. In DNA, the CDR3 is TGTGCCAGCAGTGCCCGCGGCGGGCAATATTCACCCCTCCACTTT.

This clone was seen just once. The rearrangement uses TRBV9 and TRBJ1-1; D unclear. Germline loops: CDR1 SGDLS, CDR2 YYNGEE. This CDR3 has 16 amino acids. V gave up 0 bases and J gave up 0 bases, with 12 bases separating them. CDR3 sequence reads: CASSVGSSGMNTEAFF. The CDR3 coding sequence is TGTGCCAGCAGCGTAGGGTCCAGCGGAATGAACACTGAAGCTTTCTTT.

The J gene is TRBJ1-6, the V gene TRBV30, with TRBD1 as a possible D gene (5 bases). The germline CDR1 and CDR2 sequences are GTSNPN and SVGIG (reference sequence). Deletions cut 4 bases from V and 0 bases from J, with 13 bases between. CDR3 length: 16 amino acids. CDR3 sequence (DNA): TGTGCCTGGACTGCAGACAGAAGCTCCTATAATTCACCCCTCCACTTT. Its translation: CAWTADRSSYNSPLHF.

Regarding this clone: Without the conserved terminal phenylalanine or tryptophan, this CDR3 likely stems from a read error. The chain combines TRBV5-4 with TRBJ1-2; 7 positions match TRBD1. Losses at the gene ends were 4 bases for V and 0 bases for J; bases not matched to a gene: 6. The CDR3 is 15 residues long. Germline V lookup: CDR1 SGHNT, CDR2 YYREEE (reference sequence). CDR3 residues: CASSAQGISNYGYTL. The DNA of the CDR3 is TGTGCCAGCAGCGCACAGGGGATCTCTAACTATGGCTACACCCTC.

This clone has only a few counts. The CDR3 reads CASREQGTIQPQHF. The CDR3 coding sequence is TGCGCCAGCAGGGAACAGGGAACAATTCAGCCCCAGCATTTT. The V call is TRBV10-2, the J call TRBJ1-5; D perhaps matches TRBD1 (6 bases). Germline V gene lookup returns CDR1 WSHSY and CDR2 SAAADI. This CDR3 has 14 amino acids. Trimming shortened V by 6 bases and J by 6 bases, and 15 bases separated the two germline ends.

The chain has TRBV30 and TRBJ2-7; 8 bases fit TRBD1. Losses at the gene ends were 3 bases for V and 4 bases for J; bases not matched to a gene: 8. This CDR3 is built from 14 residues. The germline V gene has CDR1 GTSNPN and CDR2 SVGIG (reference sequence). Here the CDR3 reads CAWRVSGGGYEQYF. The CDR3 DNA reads TGTGCCTGGAGGGTATCAGGGGGCGGGTACGAGCAGTACTTC.

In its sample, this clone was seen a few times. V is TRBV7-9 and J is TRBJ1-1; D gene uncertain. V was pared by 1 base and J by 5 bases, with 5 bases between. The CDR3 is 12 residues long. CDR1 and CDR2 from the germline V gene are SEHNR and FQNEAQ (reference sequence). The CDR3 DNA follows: TGTGCCAGCAGCTTAGACATAACTGAAGCTTTCTTT. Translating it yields CASSLDITEAFF. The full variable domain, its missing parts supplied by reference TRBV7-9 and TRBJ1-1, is DTGVSQNPRHKITKRGQNVTFRCDPISEHNRLYWYRQTLGQGPEFLTYFQNEAQLEKSRLLSDRFSAERPKGSFSTLEIQRTEQGDSAMYLCASSLDITEAFFGQGTRLTVV.

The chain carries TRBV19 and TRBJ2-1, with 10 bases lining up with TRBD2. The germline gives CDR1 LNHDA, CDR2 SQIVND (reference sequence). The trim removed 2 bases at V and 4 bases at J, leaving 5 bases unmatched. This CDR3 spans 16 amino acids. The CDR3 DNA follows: TGTGCCAGTAGTATAAGAAGGACTAGCGGATACAATGAGCAGTTCTTC. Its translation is CASSIRRTSGYNEQFF.

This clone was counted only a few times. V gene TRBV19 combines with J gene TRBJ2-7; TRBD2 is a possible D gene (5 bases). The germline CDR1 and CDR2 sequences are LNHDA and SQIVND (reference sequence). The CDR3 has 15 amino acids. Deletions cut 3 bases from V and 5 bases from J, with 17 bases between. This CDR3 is CASSINVGVGDEQYF. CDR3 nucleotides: TGTGCCAGTAGTATTAATGTGGGAGTTGGTGACGAGCAGTACTTC.

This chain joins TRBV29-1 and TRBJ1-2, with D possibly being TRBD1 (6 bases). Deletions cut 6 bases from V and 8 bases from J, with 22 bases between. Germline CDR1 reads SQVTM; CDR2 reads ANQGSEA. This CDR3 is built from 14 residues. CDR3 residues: CSVNKGRGAEGYTF. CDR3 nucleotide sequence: TGCAGCGTCAATAAGGGGCGGGGGGCGGAAGGCTACACCTTC.

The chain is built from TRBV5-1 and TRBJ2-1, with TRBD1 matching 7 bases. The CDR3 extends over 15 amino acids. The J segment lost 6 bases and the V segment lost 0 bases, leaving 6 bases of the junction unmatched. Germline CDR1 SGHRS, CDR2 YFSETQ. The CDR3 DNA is TGCGCCAGCAGCTTGGATAATAACAGGGGCAATGAGCAGTTCTTC. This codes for CASSLDNNRGNEQFF.

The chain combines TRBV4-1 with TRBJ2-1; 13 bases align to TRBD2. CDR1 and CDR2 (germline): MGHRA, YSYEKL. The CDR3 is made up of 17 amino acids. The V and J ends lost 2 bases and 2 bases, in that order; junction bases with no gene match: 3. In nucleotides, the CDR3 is TGCGCCAGCAGCCAAACACTAGCGGGAGGGACCTACAATGAGCAGTTCTTC. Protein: CASSQTLAGGTYNEQFF.

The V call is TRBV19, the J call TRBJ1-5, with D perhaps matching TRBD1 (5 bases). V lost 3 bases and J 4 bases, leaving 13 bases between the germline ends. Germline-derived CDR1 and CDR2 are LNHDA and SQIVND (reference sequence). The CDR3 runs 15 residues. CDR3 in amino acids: CASSISAGWNQPQHF. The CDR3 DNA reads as TGTGCCAGTAGTATCTCGGCAGGGTGGAATCAGCCCCAGCATTTT.

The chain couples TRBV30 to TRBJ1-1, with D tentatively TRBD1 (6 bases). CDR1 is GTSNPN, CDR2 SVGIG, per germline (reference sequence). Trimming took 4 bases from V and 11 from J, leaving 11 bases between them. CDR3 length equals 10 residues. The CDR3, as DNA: TGTGCCTGGATATCAGGGGTTGCTTTCTTT. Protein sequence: CAWISGVAFF.

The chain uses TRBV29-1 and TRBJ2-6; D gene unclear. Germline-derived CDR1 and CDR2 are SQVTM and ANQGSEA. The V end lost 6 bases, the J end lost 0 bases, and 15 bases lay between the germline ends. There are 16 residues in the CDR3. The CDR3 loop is CSVGLGSSSGANVLTF. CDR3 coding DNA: TGCAGCGTCGGTCTAGGTTCCTCCTCTGGGGCCAACGTCCTGACTTTC. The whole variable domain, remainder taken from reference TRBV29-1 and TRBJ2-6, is SAVISQKPSRDICQRGTSLTIQCQVDSQVTMMFWYRQQPGQSLTLIATANQGSEATYESGFVIDKFPISRPNLTFSTLTVSNMSPEDSSIYLCSVGLGSSSGANVLTFGAGSRLTVL.

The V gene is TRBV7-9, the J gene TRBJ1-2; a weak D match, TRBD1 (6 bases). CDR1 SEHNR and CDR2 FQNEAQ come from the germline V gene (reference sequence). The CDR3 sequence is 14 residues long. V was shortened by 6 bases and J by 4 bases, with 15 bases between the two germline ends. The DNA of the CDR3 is TGTGCCAGCAGTATCCCAGGGGTTATCTATGGCTACACCTTC. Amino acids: CASSIPGVIYGYTF.

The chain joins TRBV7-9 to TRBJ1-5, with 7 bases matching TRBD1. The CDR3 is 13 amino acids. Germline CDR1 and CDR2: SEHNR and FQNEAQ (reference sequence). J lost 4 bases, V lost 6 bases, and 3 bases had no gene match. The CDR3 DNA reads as TGTGCCAGCAGACAGGGGCCAAATCAGCCCCAGCATTTT. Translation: CASRQGPNQPQHF.

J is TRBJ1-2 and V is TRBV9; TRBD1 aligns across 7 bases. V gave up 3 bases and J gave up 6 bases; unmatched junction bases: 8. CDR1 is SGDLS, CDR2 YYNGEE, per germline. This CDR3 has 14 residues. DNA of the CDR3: TGTGCCAGCAGCGATTCAGGGGGATCGAATGGCTACACCTTC. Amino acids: CASSDSGGSNGYTF.

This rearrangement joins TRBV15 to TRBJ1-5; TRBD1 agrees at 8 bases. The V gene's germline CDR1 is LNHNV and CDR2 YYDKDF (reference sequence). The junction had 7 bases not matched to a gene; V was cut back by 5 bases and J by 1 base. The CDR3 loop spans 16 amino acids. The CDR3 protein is CATSDWTGRSNQPQHF. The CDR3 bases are TGTGCCACCAGCGATTGGACAGGGAGGAGCAATCAGCCCCAGCATTTT.

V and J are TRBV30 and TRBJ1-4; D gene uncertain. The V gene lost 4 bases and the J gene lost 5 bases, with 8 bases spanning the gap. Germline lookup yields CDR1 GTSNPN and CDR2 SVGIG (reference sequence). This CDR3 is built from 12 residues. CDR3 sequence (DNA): TGTGCCTGGATGCGGAGAAATGAAAAACTGTTTTTT. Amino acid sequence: CAWMRRNEKLFF.